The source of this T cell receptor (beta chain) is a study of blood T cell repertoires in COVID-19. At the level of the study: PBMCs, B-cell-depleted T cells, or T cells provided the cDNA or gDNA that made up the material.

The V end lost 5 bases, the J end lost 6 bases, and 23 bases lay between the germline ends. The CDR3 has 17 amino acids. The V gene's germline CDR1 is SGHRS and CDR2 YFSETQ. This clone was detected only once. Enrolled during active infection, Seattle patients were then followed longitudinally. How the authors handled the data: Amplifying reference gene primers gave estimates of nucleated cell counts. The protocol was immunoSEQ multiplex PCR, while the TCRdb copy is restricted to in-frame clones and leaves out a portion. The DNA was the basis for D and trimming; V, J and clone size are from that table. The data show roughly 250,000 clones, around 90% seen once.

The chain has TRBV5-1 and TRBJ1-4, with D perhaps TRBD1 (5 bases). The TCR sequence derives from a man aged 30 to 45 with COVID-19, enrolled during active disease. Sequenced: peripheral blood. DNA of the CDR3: TGCGCCAGCAGGAAAGATCAGGGATCGGGGGACCATGAAAAACTGTTTTTT. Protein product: CASRKDQGSGDHEKLFF.